What follows describes a single T cell receptor beta chain. The antigen is unknown. This sample is drawn from a study of cytomegalovirus exposure and HLA in healthy donors. The PCR employed 60 Vbeta primers together with 13 Jbeta primers. Clones were sequenced by immunoSEQ multiplex PCR, and TCRdb holds only the in-frame ones, with some missing. The sample lists some 59,000 clones, roughly 84% occurring once. Study results and caveats: Later analysis showed TCR association rates varying by HLA locus, highest for DRB1 and lowest for HLA-C.

Germline V lookup: CDR1 SGHTS, CDR2 YDEGEE. Trimming at V came to 4 bases and at J to 5 bases, leaving 5 bases not matched to a gene. The CDR3 totals 14 residues. Sequencing was carried out using PBMCs. The sequence was collected from a woman under 30 in good health and CMV-seronegative. J is TRBJ2-2 and V is TRBV5-8; 7 bases agree with TRBD1. CDR3 sequence: CASSQGQFTGELFF. For the CDR3, the DNA is TGTGCCAGCAGCCAGGGACAGTTTACCGGGGAGCTGTTTTTT.